A selection of T cell receptor beta chains follows, all from one sample in a study of blood T cell repertoires in COVID-19. Clones were sequenced by immunoSEQ multiplex PCR, and TCRdb holds only the in-frame ones, with some missing. Found here are about 68,000 clones, just over 85% of them singletons; the top ten hold over 1.3%. The sample taken for sequencing was peripheral blood. Receptors originate from a woman between 55 and 75 years old with acute or convalescent COVID-19. The CDR3 runs from the conserved cysteine through the conserved F or W. D genes are given only for firm matches.

d_gene,v_gene,j_gene,CDR3aa
TRBD2,TRBV7-6,TRBJ2-5,CASSLSTSGRAGETQYF
TRBD1,TRBV20-1,TRBJ1-5,CSASPGGAYGNQPQHF
NA,TRBV2,TRBJ1-1,CASNDDILSEAFF
TRBD1,TRBV27,TRBJ1-2,CASSLDRGYGYTF
TRBD1,TRBV3-1/TRBV3-2,TRBJ2-7,CASSQDDRAHEQYF
NA,TRBV6-5,TRBJ2-2,CASSSRSTGELFF
NA,TRBV19,TRBJ1-2,CASSSGDYGYTF
TRBD1,TRBV5-1,TRBJ1-2,CASSPDRANYGYTF
NA,TRBV19,TRBJ1-1,CASSMQMNTEAFF
TRBD2,TRBV6-6,TRBJ2-3,CASSPGLSGGLSTDTQYF